This T cell receptor beta chain was identified during a study of vaccination effects on CD4 cells after COVID-19. Across the whole study: The vaccine given was either BNT162b2 or mRNA-1273, in two doses.

Clones were read by immunoSEQ multiplex PCR, and TCRdb kept only the in-frame ones, dropping some. The sample contains 20,000 to 25,000 clones, around 62% of which appear only once. Prior to sequencing, the ViraFEST assay stimulated PBMC with viral peptide pools, which expanded the antigen-specific CD4+ T cells. Culturing for roughly 10 days preceded CD4+ T cell isolation. The healthy vaccine recipients, who had no prior SARS-CoV-2 infection, showed negative nucleocapsid antibodies. It was with 10 IU/ml IL-2 and about 10 ug/ml peptides that around 1.9 million PBMC per well were cultured. Half-medium exchanges with IL-2 medium took place on days 3 and 7. This clone was seen more than once but under ten times. Its specificity is unknown. Study conclusions and caveats: Marked clonal contraction of both clone types appeared late after vaccination.

This TCR was sampled from a human donor who received a COVID-19 vaccine. Source: CD4+ T cells from PBMCs cultured with HCoV-NL63 spike peptides, taken before COVID-19 vaccination.

The chain's CDR3 is CASSPGQNTGELFF. The CDR3 region has the DNA TGTGCCAGCAGCCCAGGACAGAACACCGGGGAGCTGTTTTTT. This chain uses TRBV5-8 with TRBJ2-2; possible D gene TRBD1, 5 bases. In germline, CDR1 is SGHTS, CDR2 YDEGEE. Trimming took 4 bases from V and 1 from J, leaving 8 bases between them. This CDR3 comprises 14 residues.